This T cell receptor (beta chain) emerged from a study of HIV-infected children after antiretroviral therapy interruption. Across the study: For the interruption arm, samples span week 0 through about 3 years after study end. In continuous treatment, analyzed samples were from weeks 0, 48 and 150. Findings of the study overall: Naive CD4+ Gini coefficient rose by interruption end, suggesting clonal expansion.

The TCR library was built from RNA with a 3' RACE protocol and unique molecular identifiers. TCRdb ran MiXCR on the 3' RACE reads and lists one entry per CDR3 protein. The sample has approximately 96,000 distinct CDR3 sequences, 5.5% to 8.5% seen once. This clonotype was detected many times. Its specificity is not known. As to treatment: PENTA 11 planned treatment interruption arm or continuous ART arm. The specimen was CD45RA+ CD4+ T cells from PBMCs, pooled from several time points, collected from a donor given antiretroviral therapy, either interrupted or continuous. The sample's subset: naive CD4+ CD45RA+ CD45RO- T cells. This clonotype was sampled from a pool of human donors with HIV.

CDR3 sequence (DNA): TGTGCCAGCACCCTCTCCCGGACAGGGATGATTAAAGAGACCCAGTACTTC. Amino acids: CASTLSRTGMIKETQYF. The V and J genes are TRBV12-3 or TRBV12-4 and TRBJ2-5; 8 positions match TRBD1. The CDR3 has 17 amino acids. J gave up 3 bases and V 7 bases, and 16 bases lay outside the gene matches.